This is a list of T cell receptor beta chains from one sample in a study of blood T cell repertoires in COVID-19. Only in-frame clones appear in the TCRdb table, and some are missing; sequencing was by immunoSEQ multiplex PCR. The repertoire has about 250,000 clones, around 90% of them found once; the top ten carry 3% to 3.5%. The sample was peripheral blood. These receptor sequences come from a young man with active or convalescent COVID-19. CDR3s include the opening cysteine and the closing phenylalanine or tryptophan. Fields, in order: J gene, clone size, V gene, D gene, CDR3 DNA, CDR3 protein. A D gene is named only where the DNA matches it firmly. The size entry is marked missing in some rows and otherwise reads once, few, many or a size class.

j_call: TRBJ1-1
clone_size: -
v_call: TRBV18
d_call: TRBD1
cdr3_nt: TGTGCCAGCTCCCCCGACAGGGGCACTGAAGCTTTCTTT
cdr3_aa: CASSPDRGTEAFF

j_call: TRBJ2-7
clone_size: -
v_call: TRBV4-1
d_call: TRBD2
cdr3_nt: TGCGCCAGCAGCCAAGTCGAAGCGGGGGGGTTCTACGAGCAGTACTTC
cdr3_aa: CASSQVEAGGFYEQYF

j_call: TRBJ1-5
clone_size: once
v_call: TRBV6-2/TRBV6-3
d_call: -
cdr3_nt: TGTGCCAGCAGTCAGACAGTCTATCAGCCCCAGCATTTT
cdr3_aa: CASSQTVYQPQHF

j_call: TRBJ1-5
clone_size: once
v_call: TRBV11-3
d_call: -
cdr3_nt: TGTGCCAGCAGCTTAGTCTACGAAAGTTACAATCAGCCCCAGCATTTT
cdr3_aa: CASSLVYESYNQPQHF

j_call: TRBJ1-4
clone_size: -
v_call: TRBV5-1
d_call: TRBD1
cdr3_nt: TGCGCCAGCAGCCGCGTATTCAGGGGGCGGGATGAAAAACTGTTTTTT
cdr3_aa: CASSRVFRGRDEKLFF

j_call: TRBJ2-7
clone_size: -
v_call: TRBV19
d_call: TRBD1
cdr3_nt: TGTGCCACCCGGGACAGGGGCAACGAGCAGTACTTC
cdr3_aa: CATRDRGNEQYF

j_call: TRBJ2-3
clone_size: -
v_call: TRBV28
d_call: TRBD2
cdr3_nt: TGTGCCAGCAGTTCGCAACTAGAACTAGCGGGAGTGCGCGATACGCAGTATTTT
cdr3_aa: CASSSQLELAGVRDTQYF

j_call: TRBJ2-3
clone_size: -
v_call: TRBV9
d_call: TRBD2
cdr3_nt: TGTGCCAGCAACCCCCGGGATAGCGGGGAATATACAGATACGCAGTATTTT
cdr3_aa: CASNPRDSGEYTDTQYF

j_call: TRBJ1-1
clone_size: -
v_call: TRBV19
d_call: -
cdr3_nt: TGTGCCAGTAGTATTGGGGGCACCCACTCTGAAGCTTTCTTT
cdr3_aa: CASSIGGTHSEAFF

j_call: TRBJ1-1
clone_size: -
v_call: TRBV4-3
d_call: -
cdr3_nt: TGCGCCAGCAGCCAAGGAACTTGGACAGCAAACACTGAAGCTTTCTTT
cdr3_aa: CASSQGTWTANTEAFF

j_call: TRBJ2-3
clone_size: -
v_call: TRBV4-1
d_call: TRBD2
cdr3_nt: TGCGCCAGCAGCCAGAGTAGCGGGGGGGTGGCAGATACGCAGTATTTT
cdr3_aa: CASSQSSGGVADTQYF

j_call: TRBJ2-1
clone_size: -
v_call: TRBV27
d_call: TRBD2
cdr3_nt: TGTGCCAGCAGTTTATCGGGGGAGGGCCATTCGTTGCAGTTCTTC
cdr3_aa: CASSLSGEGHSLQFF

j_call: TRBJ1-1
clone_size: -
v_call: TRBV14
d_call: -
cdr3_nt: TGTGCCAGCAGCCAAGGGGAGGGGGCTGAAGCTTTCTTT
cdr3_aa: CASSQGEGAEAFF

j_call: TRBJ2-3
clone_size: -
v_call: TRBV3-1/TRBV3-2
d_call: TRBD2
cdr3_nt: TGTGCCAGCAGCCAAGTAGCGGGCTTGGATACGCAGTATTTT
cdr3_aa: CASSQVAGLDTQYF

j_call: TRBJ2-1
clone_size: once
v_call: TRBV19
d_call: TRBD2
cdr3_nt: TGTGCCAGTAGATTACTAGCGGGTGAGCAGTTCTTC
cdr3_aa: CASRLLAGEQFF

j_call: TRBJ1-1
clone_size: -
v_call: TRBV7-2
d_call: -
cdr3_nt: TGTGCCAGCAGCCAGGCCTCAGGGGACCCACGGGCTTTCTTT
cdr3_aa: CASSQASGDPRAFF

j_call: TRBJ2-5
clone_size: -
v_call: TRBV28
d_call: -
cdr3_nt: TGTGCCAGCCTTGGCGGCGGGATTTTTTGGACCCAGTACTTC
cdr3_aa: CASLGGGIFWTQYF

j_call: TRBJ2-7
clone_size: -
v_call: TRBV5-1
d_call: -
cdr3_nt: TGCGCCAGCAGCCTCGGCTGGGGGGACCCGAGCGAGCAGTACTTC
cdr3_aa: CASSLGWGDPSEQYF

j_call: TRBJ1-2
clone_size: -
v_call: TRBV5-1
d_call: -
cdr3_nt: TGCGCCAGCAGCTTGGCCCAGGGATCTCATGGCTACACCTTC
cdr3_aa: CASSLAQGSHGYTF

j_call: TRBJ1-2
clone_size: once
v_call: TRBV3-1/TRBV3-2
d_call: TRBD1
cdr3_nt: TGTGCCAGCAGCCCCACTGGACAGGGAGTAAATGGCTACACCTTC
cdr3_aa: CASSPTGQGVNGYTF

j_call: TRBJ1-4
clone_size: few
v_call: TRBV24-1
d_call: TRBD1
cdr3_nt: TGTGCCACCAGTGATTCCTCCGGGACAGGGAGTGAAAAACTGTTTTTT
cdr3_aa: CATSDSSGTGSEKLFF

j_call: TRBJ1-3
clone_size: -
v_call: TRBV7-2
d_call: -
cdr3_nt: TGTGCCAGCAGCTTAGATCAGAGACTGAACACCATATATTTT
cdr3_aa: CASSLDQRLNTIYF

j_call: TRBJ2-7
clone_size: -
v_call: TRBV19
d_call: -
cdr3_nt: TGTGCCAGTAGCCGGGGGGTTACGGGGGCAGCCTACGAGCAGTACTTC
cdr3_aa: CASSRGVTGAAYEQYF

j_call: TRBJ1-2
clone_size: many
v_call: TRBV2
d_call: TRBD1
cdr3_nt: TGTGCCAGCAGAGGGACAGGGAGCGGCTACACCTTC
cdr3_aa: CASRGTGSGYTF

j_call: TRBJ2-1
clone_size: -
v_call: TRBV10-3
d_call: -
cdr3_nt: TGTGCCATCAAGGCGGATACCGCCAACCTTTTAAATGAGCAGTTCTTC
cdr3_aa: CAIKADTANLLNEQFF

j_call: TRBJ1-1
clone_size: -
v_call: TRBV12-3/TRBV12-4
d_call: TRBD1
cdr3_nt: TGTGCCAGCAGCCAGGGGGCTGAAGCTTTCTTT
cdr3_aa: CASSQGAEAFF

j_call: TRBJ1-2
clone_size: -
v_call: TRBV15
d_call: -
cdr3_nt: TGTGCCACCAGCAGATCCCGGGAAGACGCGGGCTACACCTTC
cdr3_aa: CATSRSREDAGYTF

j_call: TRBJ2-1
clone_size: -
v_call: TRBV27
d_call: TRBD2
cdr3_nt: TGTGCCAGCAGTTTAGAGCGGGATCCCTACAATGAGCAGTTCTTC
cdr3_aa: CASSLERDPYNEQFF

j_call: TRBJ1-4
clone_size: -
v_call: TRBV6-5
d_call: -
cdr3_nt: TGTGCCAGCGGGTTAAAGGGGAAAGGTGAAAAACTGTTTTTT
cdr3_aa: CASGLKGKGEKLFF

j_call: TRBJ2-1
clone_size: -
v_call: TRBV24-1
d_call: -
cdr3_nt: TGTGCCACCAGTGGAGGACTGGCCTCCTACAATGAGCAGTTCTTC
cdr3_aa: CATSGGLASYNEQFF

j_call: TRBJ1-2
clone_size: -
v_call: TRBV21-1
d_call: -
cdr3_nt: TGTGCCAGCAGCAAATGGGCGGGGTGCGGGGCTAACTATGGCTACACCTTC
cdr3_aa: CASSKWAGCGANYGYTF

j_call: TRBJ2-4
clone_size: -
v_call: TRBV12-2
d_call: -
cdr3_nt: TGTGCAAGTCGCTTGAGTGGGCTAGCCAAAAACATTCAGTACTTC
cdr3_aa: CASRLSGLAKNIQYF

j_call: TRBJ1-5
clone_size: -
v_call: TRBV30
d_call: -
cdr3_nt: TGTGCCTGGAGTGAAGGCAGGGCAGGTCAGCCCCAGCATTTT
cdr3_aa: CAWSEGRAGQPQHF

j_call: TRBJ2-3
clone_size: -
v_call: TRBV27
d_call: -
cdr3_nt: TGTGCCAGCAGGAACCCGACTTCGTGGACAGATACGCAGTATTTT
cdr3_aa: CASRNPTSWTDTQYF

j_call: TRBJ1-1
clone_size: -
v_call: TRBV10-2
d_call: -
cdr3_nt: TGCGCCAGCAGTGAGAGGGCGGGGGGAACTGAAGCTTTCTTT
cdr3_aa: CASSERAGGTEAFF

j_call: TRBJ1-2
clone_size: -
v_call: TRBV3-1/TRBV3-2
d_call: TRBD1
cdr3_nt: TGTGCCAGCAGCCAAACGGGACAGGGTAACTATGGCTACACCTTC
cdr3_aa: CASSQTGQGNYGYTF

j_call: TRBJ1-5
clone_size: -
v_call: TRBV3-1/TRBV3-2
d_call: -
cdr3_nt: TGTGCCAGCAGCGGACCAGCAGGGATCAATCAGCCCCAGCATTTT
cdr3_aa: CASSGPAGINQPQHF

j_call: TRBJ1-3
clone_size: -
v_call: TRBV27
d_call: -
cdr3_nt: TGTGCCAGCAGTCGTCTAAAGGGGAAGGCTGGAAACACCATATATTTT
cdr3_aa: CASSRLKGKAGNTIYF

j_call: TRBJ2-3
clone_size: -
v_call: TRBV30
d_call: TRBD2
cdr3_nt: TGTGCCTGGAGTGGGACTAGCGGGGGGGCGGTTGATACGCAGTATTTT
cdr3_aa: CAWSGTSGGAVDTQYF

j_call: TRBJ2-3
clone_size: -
v_call: TRBV6-5
d_call: TRBD1
cdr3_nt: TGTGCCAGCAGTCAACAGCGGACAGGGGGAGATACGCAGTATTTT
cdr3_aa: CASSQQRTGGDTQYF

j_call: TRBJ2-7
clone_size: -
v_call: TRBV3-1/TRBV3-2
d_call: -
cdr3_nt: TGTGCCAGCAGGCAGGGAAACGAGCAGTACTTC
cdr3_aa: CASRQGNEQYF

j_call: TRBJ2-1
clone_size: -
v_call: TRBV7-9
d_call: -
cdr3_nt: TGTGCCAGCAGCTTAGGTGTCGGCGGTAACAATGAGCAGTTCTTC
cdr3_aa: CASSLGVGGNNEQFF

j_call: TRBJ2-1
clone_size: -
v_call: TRBV7-3
d_call: -
cdr3_nt: TGTGCCAGCAGTGCGGGAAGCGGTGAGCAGTTCTTC
cdr3_aa: CASSAGSGEQFF

j_call: TRBJ1-3
clone_size: -
v_call: TRBV4-2
d_call: TRBD1
cdr3_nt: TGTGCCAGCAGCCAAGAAGTCCGGGACAGGGGCAGGTTTTGGGGAGGAAACACCATATATTTT
cdr3_aa: CASSQEVRDRGRFWGGNTIYF

j_call: TRBJ1-4
clone_size: -
v_call: TRBV5-1
d_call: TRBD1
cdr3_nt: TGCGCCAGCAGCTTCGGGACAGGAGGTGAAAAACTGTTTTTT
cdr3_aa: CASSFGTGGEKLFF

j_call: TRBJ2-4
clone_size: -
v_call: TRBV28
d_call: TRBD2
cdr3_nt: TGTGCCAGCAGTTTAGCGGCAGCGGGAGGAGGGAACATTCAGTACTTC
cdr3_aa: CASSLAAAGGGNIQYF

j_call: TRBJ1-5
clone_size: -
v_call: TRBV19
d_call: -
cdr3_nt: TGTGCCAGTAGTGCGGGCCTTAGCAATCAGCCCCAGCATTTT
cdr3_aa: CASSAGLSNQPQHF

j_call: TRBJ1-2
clone_size: few
v_call: TRBV28
d_call: -
cdr3_nt: TGTGCCAGCAGTTCCGGGTTAGACCTCCTCGTTCCTCATGGCTACACCTTC
cdr3_aa: CASSSGLDLLVPHGYTF

j_call: TRBJ2-1
clone_size: -
v_call: TRBV4-2
d_call: TRBD2
cdr3_nt: TGTGCCAGCAGCCAGGGACTAGCGGGAGGTGACTCCTACAATGAGCAGTTCTTC
cdr3_aa: CASSQGLAGGDSYNEQFF

j_call: TRBJ1-1
clone_size: -
v_call: TRBV15
d_call: -
cdr3_nt: TGTGCCACCAGCCGTAGGGAGGGGAACACTGAAGCTTTCTTT
cdr3_aa: CATSRREGNTEAFF

j_call: TRBJ2-2
clone_size: -
v_call: TRBV19
d_call: TRBD2
cdr3_nt: TGTGCCAGTACCCCCACGGGACTAGCGGGGACCGGGGAGCTGTTTTTT
cdr3_aa: CASTPTGLAGTGELFF

j_call: TRBJ1-1
clone_size: few
v_call: TRBV7-2
d_call: -
cdr3_nt: TGTGCCAGCAGCTTACCAGGGAACACTGAAGCTTTCTTT
cdr3_aa: CASSLPGNTEAFF

j_call: TRBJ1-2
clone_size: -
v_call: TRBV7-9
d_call: TRBD1
cdr3_nt: TGTGCCAGCAGCCAGGGGGGCGGTACTGGCTACACCTTC
cdr3_aa: CASSQGGGTGYTF

j_call: TRBJ1-2
clone_size: -
v_call: TRBV9
d_call: -
cdr3_nt: TGTGCCAGCAGTGCGTCTACCGGGTCCCACGATGGCTACACCTTC
cdr3_aa: CASSASTGSHDGYTF